One and the same sample provided the 9 T cell receptor beta chains below, sequenced in a study of blood T cell repertoires in COVID-19. Clones were sequenced by immunoSEQ multiplex PCR, and TCRdb holds only the in-frame ones, with some missing. The sample comprises fewer than 450,000 clones, 90% of which are singletons, and around 0.6% rests with the top ten. Specimen: PBMCs or T cells enriched from blood (not recorded which). The receptors originated from a man between 18 and 35 years old who had recovered from COVID-19.

This chain uses TRBV7-2 with TRBJ1-5; no definite D call. This CDR3 is 13 amino acids long. The germline V and J ends were trimmed by 3 bases and 4 bases, with 7 bases remaining between them. CDR1 is SGHTA, CDR2 FQGNSA, per germline. CDR3 residues: CASSFLLNQPQHF. CDR3 DNA: TGTGCCAGCAGCTTCCTGTTGAATCAGCCCCAGCATTTT.

V gene TRBV19 combines with J gene TRBJ1-2, with no clear D. V was trimmed by 10 bases and J by 2 bases, leaving 17 bases between them. The CDR3 length is 14 residues. Looked up from germline, CDR1 is LNHDA and CDR2 is SQIVND (reference sequence). The CDR3 DNA is TGTGCCACCGGCGAACAGCAACGGAACTATGGCTACACCTTC. Its protein is CATGEQQRNYGYTF. The full variable domain, rest sourced from reference TRBV19 and TRBJ1-2, is DGGITQSPKYLFRKEGQNVTLSCEQNLNHDAMYWYRQDPGQGLRLIYYSQIVNDFQKGDIAEGYSVSREKKESFPLTVTSAQKNPTAFYLCATGEQQRNYGYTFGSGTRLTVV.

V is TRBV6-4 and J is TRBJ2-6, with D possibly matching TRBD2 (7 bases). Germline V gene sequence: CDR1 MRHNA, CDR2 SNTAGT. This CDR3 spans 20 amino acids. The V gene lost 5 bases and the J gene lost 1 base, with 24 bases spanning the gap. CDR3 sequence: CASSQSGGAVLISGANVLTF. DNA for the CDR3: TGTGCCAGCAGTCAATCGGGGGGCGCGGTCTTGATTTCTGGGGCCAACGTCCTGACTTTC.

The chain is built from TRBV30 and TRBJ2-7; D is perhaps TRBD1 (8 bases). Trimming pared 2 bases from V and 3 bases from J, leaving 17 bases between. The CDR3 spans 15 residues. Germline V gene sequence: CDR1 GTSNPN, CDR2 SVGIG (reference sequence). The DNA for the CDR3 is TGTGCCTGGAGTCACAGGGGGGGACGGTTCTACGAGCAGTACTTC. Translation: CAWSHRGGRFYEQYF.

The chain links TRBV27 to TRBJ2-3; no firm D call. Germline CDR1 MNHEY, CDR2 SMNVEV (reference sequence). The V and J ends lost 8 bases and 4 bases respectively, with 10 bases between them. The CDR3 runs 12 residues. CDR3 sequence reads: CASSRGADTQYF. Written as DNA, the CDR3 is TGTGCCAGCTCCAGAGGAGCAGATACGCAGTATTTT.

This clone was recorded a few times. The CDR3, as DNA: TGTGCCAGCAGCCGGAGTGATGAGCAGTTCTTC. Translated, it gives CASSRSDEQFF. The chain employs TRBV7-9 and TRBJ2-1, with no clear D. The V gene's germline CDR1 is SEHNR and CDR2 FQNEAQ (reference sequence). V lost 5 bases to trimming and J lost 8 bases, with 7 bases between them. This CDR3 is 11 amino acids long.

The V gene is TRBV27, the J gene TRBJ1-1; TRBD1 matches 8 bases. The CDR3 covers 16 residues. J was trimmed by 4 bases and V by 6 bases; bases with no gene match: 13. Germline values: CDR1 MNHEY, CDR2 SMNVEV (reference sequence). In DNA, the CDR3 is TGTGCCAGCAGGAATTTACCTGGACAGGGCCCCACTGAAGCTTTCTTT. It is translated as CASRNLPGQGPTEAFF.

This rearrangement joins TRBV3-1 (or the pseudogene TRBV3-2) to TRBJ1-2, with D possibly being TRBD1 (6 bases). V was clipped by 4 bases and J by 4 bases, with 13 bases between them. Germline V gene data show CDR1 as LGHDT and CDR2 as YNNKEL (reference sequence). The CDR3 length is 14 residues. The DNA for the CDR3 is TGTGCCAGCAGCCCGGGACACCTCGTCTATGGCTACACCTTC. This gives the protein CASSPGHLVYGYTF.

The rearrangement joins TRBV6-5 to TRBJ2-7; a possible D gene is TRBD1 (6 bases). The ends were cut back, 6 bases at V and 6 bases at J, with 12 bases in the middle. CDR3 length: 12 residues. Looked up from germline, CDR1 is MNHEY and CDR2 is SVGAGI. CDR3: CASRDSTLEQYF. The CDR3 DNA follows: TGTGCCAGCAGGGACAGTACCCTCGAGCAGTACTTC.